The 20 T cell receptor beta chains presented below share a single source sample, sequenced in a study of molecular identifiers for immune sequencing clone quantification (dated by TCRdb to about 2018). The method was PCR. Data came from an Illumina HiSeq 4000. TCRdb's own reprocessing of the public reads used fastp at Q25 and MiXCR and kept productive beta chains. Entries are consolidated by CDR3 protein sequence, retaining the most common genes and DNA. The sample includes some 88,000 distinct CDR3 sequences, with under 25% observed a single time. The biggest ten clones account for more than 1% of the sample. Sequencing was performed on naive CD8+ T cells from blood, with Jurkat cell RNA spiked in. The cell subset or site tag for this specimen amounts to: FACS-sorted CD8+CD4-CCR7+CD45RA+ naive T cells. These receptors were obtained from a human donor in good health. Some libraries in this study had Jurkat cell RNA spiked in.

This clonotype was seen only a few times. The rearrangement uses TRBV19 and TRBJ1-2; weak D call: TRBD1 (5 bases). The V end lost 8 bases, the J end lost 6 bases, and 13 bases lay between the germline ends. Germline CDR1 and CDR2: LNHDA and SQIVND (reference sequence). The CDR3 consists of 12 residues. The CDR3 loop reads CASSRGHDGYTF. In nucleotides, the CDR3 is TGTGCCAGTTCAAGGGGCCATGATGGCTACACCTTC.

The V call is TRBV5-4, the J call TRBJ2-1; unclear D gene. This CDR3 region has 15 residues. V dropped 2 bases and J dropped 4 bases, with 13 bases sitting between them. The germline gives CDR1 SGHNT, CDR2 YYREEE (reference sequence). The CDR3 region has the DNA TGTGCCAGCAGCTTCGGCCTCTCCAGTTACAATGAGCAGTTCTTC. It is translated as CASSFGLSSYNEQFF.

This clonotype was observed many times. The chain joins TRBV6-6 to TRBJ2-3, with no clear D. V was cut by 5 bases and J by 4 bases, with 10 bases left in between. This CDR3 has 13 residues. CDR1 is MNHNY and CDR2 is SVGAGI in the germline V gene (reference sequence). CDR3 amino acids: CASSPPNSDTQYF. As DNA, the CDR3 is TGTGCCAGCAGTCCCCCCAATTCAGATACGCAGTATTTT.

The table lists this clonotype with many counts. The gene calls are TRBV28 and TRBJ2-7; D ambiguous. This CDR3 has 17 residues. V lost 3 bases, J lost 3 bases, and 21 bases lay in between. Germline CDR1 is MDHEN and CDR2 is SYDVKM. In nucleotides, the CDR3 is TGTGCCAGCAGTTTGGACCGGAATCAGCTTGGGGTCTACGAGCAGTACTTC. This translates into CASSLDRNQLGVYEQYF.

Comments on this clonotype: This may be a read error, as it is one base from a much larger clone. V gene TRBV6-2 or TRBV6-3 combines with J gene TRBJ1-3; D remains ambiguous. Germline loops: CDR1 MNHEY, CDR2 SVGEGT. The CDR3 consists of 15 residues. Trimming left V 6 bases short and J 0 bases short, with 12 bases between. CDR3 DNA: TGTGCCAGCAGCCCGACGGTACGCTCTGGAAACACCATATATTTT. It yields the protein CASSPTVRSGNTIYF.

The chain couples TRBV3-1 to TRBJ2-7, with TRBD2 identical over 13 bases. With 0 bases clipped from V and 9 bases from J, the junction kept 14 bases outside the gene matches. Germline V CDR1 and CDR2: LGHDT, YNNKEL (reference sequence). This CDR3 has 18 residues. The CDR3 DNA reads TGTGCCAGCAGCCAAGATACCCTAGGACTAGCGGGAGATCGCGGGCAGTACTTC. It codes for CASSQDTLGLAGDRGQYF.

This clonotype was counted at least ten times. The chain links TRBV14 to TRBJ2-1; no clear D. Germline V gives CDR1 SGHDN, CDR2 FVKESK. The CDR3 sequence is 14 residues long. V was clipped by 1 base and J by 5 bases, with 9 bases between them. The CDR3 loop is CASSQVLPHNEQFF. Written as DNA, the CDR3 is TGTGCCAGCAGCCAAGTTTTGCCCCACAATGAGCAGTTCTTC.

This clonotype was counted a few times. CDR3 DNA: TGTGCCACCAGCACAAACACTGAAGCTTTCTTT. As protein: CATSTNTEAFF. The chain combines TRBV15 with TRBJ1-1; D gene unclear. The germline CDR1 and CDR2 sequences are LNHNV and YYDKDF (reference sequence). V dropped 4 bases and J dropped 2 bases, with 2 bases sitting between them. This CDR3 is built from 11 residues.

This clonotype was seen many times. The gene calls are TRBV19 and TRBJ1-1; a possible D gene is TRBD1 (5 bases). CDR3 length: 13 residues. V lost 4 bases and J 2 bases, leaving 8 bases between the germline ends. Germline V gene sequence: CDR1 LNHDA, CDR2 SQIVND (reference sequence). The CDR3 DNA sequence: TGTGCCAGTAGTACCGGGGGTAACACTGAAGCTTTCTTT. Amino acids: CASSTGGNTEAFF.

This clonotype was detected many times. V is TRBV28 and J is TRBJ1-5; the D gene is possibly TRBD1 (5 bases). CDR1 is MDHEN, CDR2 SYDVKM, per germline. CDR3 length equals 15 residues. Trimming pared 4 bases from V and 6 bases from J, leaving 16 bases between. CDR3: CASSSGDSSSQPQHF. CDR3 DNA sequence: TGTGCCAGCAGTTCGGGGGACTCCAGCTCTCAGCCCCAGCATTTT.

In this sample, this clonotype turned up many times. The CDR3 loop is CASSLDFYGGGLDTQYF. Written as DNA, the CDR3 is TGTGCCAGCAGCTTAGATTTTTACGGGGGGGGTTTGGATACGCAGTATTTT. The chain is built from TRBV11-2 and TRBJ2-3; 8 bases agree with TRBD2. Germline-derived CDR1 and CDR2 are SGHAT and FQNNGV. V was pared by 0 bases and J by 6 bases, with 11 bases of the junction left unmatched. CDR3 length: 17 amino acids.

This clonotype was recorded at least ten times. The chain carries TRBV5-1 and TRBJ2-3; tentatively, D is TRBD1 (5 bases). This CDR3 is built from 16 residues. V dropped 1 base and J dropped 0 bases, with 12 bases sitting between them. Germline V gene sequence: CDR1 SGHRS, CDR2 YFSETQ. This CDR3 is CASSLPDRASTDTQYF. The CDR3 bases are TGCGCCAGCAGCTTGCCCGACAGAGCTAGCACAGATACGCAGTATTTT. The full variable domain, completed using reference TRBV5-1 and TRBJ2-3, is KAGVTQTPRYLIKTRGQQVTLSCSPISGHRSVSWYQQTPGQGLQFLFEYFSETQRNKGNFPGRFSGRQFSNSRSEMNVSTLELGDSALYLCASSLPDRASTDTQYFGPGTRLTVL.

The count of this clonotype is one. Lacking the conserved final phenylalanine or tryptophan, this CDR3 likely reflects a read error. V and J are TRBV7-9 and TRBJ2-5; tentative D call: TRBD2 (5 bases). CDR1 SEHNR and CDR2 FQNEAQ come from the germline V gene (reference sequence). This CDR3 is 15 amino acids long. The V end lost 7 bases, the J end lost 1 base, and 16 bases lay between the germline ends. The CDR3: CASTSLDRGQETQYL. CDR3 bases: TGTGCCAGCACGTCCCTTGACCGGGGCCAAGAGACCCAGTACCTC.

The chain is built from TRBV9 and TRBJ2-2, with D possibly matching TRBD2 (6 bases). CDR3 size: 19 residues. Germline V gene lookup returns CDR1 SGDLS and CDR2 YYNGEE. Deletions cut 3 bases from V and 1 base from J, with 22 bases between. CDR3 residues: CASSGVDYSGGRNTGELFF. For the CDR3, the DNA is TGTGCCAGCAGCGGAGTGGACTATAGCGGAGGCCGGAACACCGGGGAGCTGTTTTTT.

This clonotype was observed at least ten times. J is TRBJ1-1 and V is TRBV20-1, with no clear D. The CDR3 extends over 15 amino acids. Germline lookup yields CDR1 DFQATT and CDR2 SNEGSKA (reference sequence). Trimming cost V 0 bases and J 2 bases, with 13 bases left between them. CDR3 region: CSARDIRTVNTEAFF. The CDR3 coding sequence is TGCAGTGCTAGAGATATACGTACGGTCAACACTGAAGCTTTCTTT.

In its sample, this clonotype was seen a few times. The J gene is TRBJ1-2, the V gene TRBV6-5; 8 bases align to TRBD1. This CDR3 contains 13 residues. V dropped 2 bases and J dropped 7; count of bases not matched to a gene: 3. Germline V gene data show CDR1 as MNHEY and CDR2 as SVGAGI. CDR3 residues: CASSYGTGGGYTF. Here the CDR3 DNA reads TGTGCCAGCAGTTACGGGACAGGCGGTGGCTACACCTTC.

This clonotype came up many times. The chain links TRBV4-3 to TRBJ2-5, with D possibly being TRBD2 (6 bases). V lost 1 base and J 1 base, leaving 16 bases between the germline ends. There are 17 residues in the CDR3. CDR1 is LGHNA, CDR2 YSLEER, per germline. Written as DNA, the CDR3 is TGCGCCAGCAGCCAAGGTTTTGCGGGGCCCTCCCAAGAGACCCAGTACTTC. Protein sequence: CASSQGFAGPSQETQYF.

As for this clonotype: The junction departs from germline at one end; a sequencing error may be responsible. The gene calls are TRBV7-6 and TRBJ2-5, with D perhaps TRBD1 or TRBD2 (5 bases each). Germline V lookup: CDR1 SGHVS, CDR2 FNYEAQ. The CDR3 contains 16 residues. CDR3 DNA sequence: TGTGCCAGCAGCTTGTCCCGGGACCCCATATGGGAGACCCAGCACTTC. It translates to CASSLSRDPIWETQHF.

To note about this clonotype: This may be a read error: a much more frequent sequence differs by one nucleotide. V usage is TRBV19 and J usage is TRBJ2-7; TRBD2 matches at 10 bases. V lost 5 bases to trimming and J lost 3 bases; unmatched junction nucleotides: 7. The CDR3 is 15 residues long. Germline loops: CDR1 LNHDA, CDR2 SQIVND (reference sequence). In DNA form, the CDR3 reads TGTGCCAGTAGTGCCCAGACTAGCGGGTGCTACGAGCAGTACTTC. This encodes CASSAQTSGCYEQYF.

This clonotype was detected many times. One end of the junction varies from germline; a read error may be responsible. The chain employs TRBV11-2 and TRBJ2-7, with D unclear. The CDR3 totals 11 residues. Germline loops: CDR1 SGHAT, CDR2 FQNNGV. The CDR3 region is CASSLGRVTIF. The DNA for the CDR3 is TGTGCCAGCAGCTTAGGACGCGTAACCATCTTC.